This T cell receptor beta chain was observed in a study of T cells after yellow fever vaccination. General study points: Abundant contaminating clonotypes from the bulk population could appear in FACS-sorted repertoires. Clones that expanded after primary vaccination mostly reappeared after the booster (roughly 96% CD4, approximately 85% CD8).

Germline trimming cut 5 bases from V and 5 bases from J; bases unmatched to any gene: 8. CDR1 and CDR2 (germline): SEHNR, FQNEAQ (reference sequence). The CDR3 has 15 residues. 5'RACE template switching added a universal primer site and UMIs to TCR cDNA. Using its own MiXCR run on the 5' RACE reads, TCRdb lists one record per CDR3 protein. The data show hundreds of thousands of distinct CDR3 sequences, roughly 14% seen once. There are many counts of this clonotype. Its cognate antigen is unknown. The chain uses TRBV7-9 and TRBJ2-3; TRBD2 agrees at 9 bases. The sample was PBMCs, taken on the day of the yellow fever booster vaccination. The TCR comes from a man younger than 45 who received the YFV17D yellow fever vaccine. The CDR3 sequence: CASSRTSGPRDTQYF. The CDR3 nucleotides read TGTGCCAGCAGCCGTACTAGCGGGCCACGAGATACGCAGTATTTT.